Sequencing of this TCR beta chain was carried out in a study of technical replicates of blood from a few donors. TCRdb's copy holds only in-frame clones and misses some; the assay was immunoSEQ multiplex PCR. The data hold under 95,000 clones, with roughly 96% observed a single time. After removal of 6 bases from V and 5 bases from J, the junction contained 9 bases not matched to a gene. Germline V CDR1 and CDR2: MNHEY, SVGAGI. This CDR3 spans 15 amino acids. This sequence was found in a human donor in good health. Sequencing was performed on T cells isolated from PBMCs. This chain uses TRBV6-5 with TRBJ1-2; 10 nucleotides agree with TRBD1. CDR3 sequence: CASSPRDRGSYGYTF. In DNA form, the CDR3 reads TGTGCCAGCAGCCCCCGGGACAGGGGTTCTTATGGCTACACCTTC.